These 20 T cell receptor beta chains share one sample of origin, sequenced in a study of Ad26.COV2.S vaccination and SARS-CoV-2 variants. Some clones are missing from TCRdb's copy, which holds only in-frame ones; the method was immunoSEQ multiplex PCR. The sample shows 350,000 to 450,000 clones, around 86% of them seen only once. The treatment was: 15 to 20 received Ad26.COV2.S at low or high dose, single or two shots; roughly five received placebo; per-sample allocation not given. Sampling happened 63 days after the first vaccine or placebo injection. The starting material was peripheral blood, obtained in a trial of Ad26.COV2.S vaccine versus placebo. The source of these receptors is a person aged 18 to 65 who received the Ad26.COV2.S COVID-19 vaccine or a placebo.

This clone was detected only once. The V gene is TRBV12-3 or TRBV12-4, the J gene TRBJ2-5; 7 nucleotides align to TRBD1. The CDR3 runs to 13 residues. J lost 11 bases, V lost 1 base, and 7 bases had no gene match. DNA of the CDR3: TGTGCCAGCAGTTTAGTTAGGCAGGGGGTTCAGTACTTC. Protein sequence: CASSLVRQGVQYF.

The chain recombines TRBV7-3 with TRBJ1-1; D perhaps matches TRBD1 (5 bases). Trimming took 3 bases from V and 5 from J, leaving 10 bases between them. Germline CDR1 and CDR2: SGHTA and FQGTGA. This CDR3 contains 13 residues. CDR3 bases: TGTGCCAGCAGCTTGGGGGGACTAACTGAAGCTTTCTTT. This translates into CASSLGGLTEAFF.

V usage is TRBV6-5 and J usage is TRBJ1-1; 8 bases are a match to TRBD1. Trimming took 4 bases from V and 11 from J; bases not matched to a gene: 9. This CDR3 is 13 amino acids long. Germline values: CDR1 MNHEY, CDR2 SVGAGI. CDR3 coding DNA: TGTGCCAGCAGTTTCCCGGACAGGGAAGGGGCTTTCTTT. This sequence encodes CASSFPDREGAFF.

Notes on this clone: This sample also contains other DNA sequences that code for the same CDR3. The V gene is TRBV14, the J gene TRBJ2-7; D gene uncertain. Trimming removed 6 bases at V and 1 base at J, with 10 bases between. The CDR3 loop spans 13 amino acids. Germline assignment: CDR1 SGHDN and CDR2 FVKESK. The CDR3 protein is CASSQFSSYEQYF. The CDR3, as DNA: TGTGCCAGCAGTCAATTCTCATCCTACGAGCAGTACTTC.

This clone was observed a handful of times. The V and J genes are TRBV15 and TRBJ1-6; D call uncertain. Germline V gene lookup returns CDR1 LNHNV and CDR2 YYDKDF (reference sequence). Trimming left V 0 bases short and J 7 bases short, with 4 bases between. This CDR3 contains 13 residues. The CDR3 sequence: CATSREPNSPLHF. Here the CDR3 DNA reads TGTGCCACCAGCAGAGAACCGAATTCACCCCTCCACTTT.

The chain has TRBV12-3 or TRBV12-4 and TRBJ1-1; TRBD1 aligns across 7 bases. CDR3 size: 13 residues. Trimming took 6 bases from V and 3 from J; bases not matched to a gene: 4. The CDR3 region has the DNA TGTGCCAGCAGCCCTGACAGGGACACTGAAGCTTTCTTT. This encodes CASSPDRDTEAFF.

Comments on this clone: The sample carries other DNA sequences with the same CDR3. This chain uses TRBV19 with TRBJ1-1; no firm D call. The CDR3 spans 14 residues. Germline CDR1 is LNHDA and CDR2 is SQIVND (reference sequence). V was shortened by 3 bases and J by 0 bases, with 8 bases between the two germline ends. The DNA of the CDR3 is TGTGCCAGTAGTATCGGCTTAATGAACACTGAAGCTTTCTTT. It translates to CASSIGLMNTEAFF.

This clone was seen a single time. The rearrangement uses TRBV7-3 and TRBJ1-1; no clear D gene. V was shortened by 0 bases and J by 5 bases, with 10 bases between the two germline ends. The length of the CDR3 is 14 residues. The germline V gene encodes CDR1 SGHTA and CDR2 FQGTGA. The CDR3 DNA reads TGTGCCAGCAGCTTAACACCGGGCCAGACTGAAGCTTTCTTT. This sequence encodes CASSLTPGQTEAFF.

The chain has TRBV5-5 and TRBJ1-2; TRBD1 agrees at 8 bases. The CDR3 totals 13 residues. The V segment lost 3 bases and the J segment 7 bases; nucleotides outside the gene matches: 5. Germline assignment: CDR1 SGHKS and CDR2 YYEKEE (reference sequence). As DNA, the CDR3 is TGTGCCAGCAGCTCCGGGACAGGCTTTGGCTACACCTTC. Its translation is CASSSGTGFGYTF.

The V and J genes are TRBV19 and TRBJ1-1, with 7 bases that match TRBD1. The CDR3 runs to 21 residues. Germline V gene lookup returns CDR1 LNHDA and CDR2 SQIVND (reference sequence). Unmatched junction bases numbered 25, after V lost 5 bases and J lost 1 base. The CDR3 DNA reads as TGTGCCAGTAGTTCCCTGGACAGGTTCCGGATGTACGGGGGCAGGAACACTGAAGCTTTCTTT. This sequence encodes CASSSLDRFRMYGGRNTEAFF.

The rearrangement links TRBV7-2 to TRBJ1-6, with D maybe TRBD1 (6 bases). The germline V gene encodes CDR1 SGHTA and CDR2 FQGNSA. This CDR3 is 13 amino acids long. Trimming stripped 6 bases from V and 9 bases from J, with 12 bases between. CDR3 nucleotide sequence: TGTGCCAGCAGGCTTAGGGGGGTTTCACCCCTCCACTTT. Amino acid sequence: CASRLRGVSPLHF.

The chain employs TRBV12-5 and TRBJ2-5, with D uncertain. The germline V gene has CDR1 LGHNT and CDR2 FRNRAP. CDR3 size: 12 residues. The V and J ends lost 2 bases and 5 bases respectively, with 6 bases between them. The CDR3 protein is CASGLLSETQYF. Written as DNA, the CDR3 is TGTGCTAGTGGTTTGCTGTCGGAGACCCAGTACTTC.

The chain combines TRBV20-1 with TRBJ1-1; D is uncertain. V dropped 0 bases and J dropped 5 bases, with 1 base sitting between them. Germline V lookup: CDR1 DFQATT, CDR2 SNEGSKA (reference sequence). There are 10 residues in the CDR3. CDR3 sequence reads: CSARETEAFF. CDR3 nucleotide sequence: TGCAGTGCTAGAGAGACTGAAGCTTTCTTT.

Worth noting for this clone: Other nucleotide sequences in the sample specify the same CDR3. The gene calls are TRBV12-3 or TRBV12-4 and TRBJ1-1, with D tentatively TRBD1 (5 bases). This CDR3 contains 13 residues. V gave up 6 bases and J gave up 1 base, with 9 bases separating them. The CDR3 nucleotides read TGTGCCAGCAGCCTTCAGGGGAACACTGAAGCTTTCTTT. Its protein product is CASSLQGNTEAFF.

J is TRBJ1-1 and V is TRBV18; D is unresolved. V was clipped by 6 bases and J by 3 bases, with 11 bases between them. The germline V gene has CDR1 KGHSH and CDR2 LQKENI. The CDR3 contains 13 residues. The CDR3 sequence: CASSPKLDTEAFF. CDR3 nucleotides: TGTGCCAGCTCCCCCAAATTGGACACTGAAGCTTTCTTT.

This clone was picked up a small number of times. The chain recombines TRBV3-1 (or the pseudogene TRBV3-2) with TRBJ2-2, with D maybe TRBD2 (5 bases). Germline CDR1 is LGHDT and CDR2 is YNNKEL (reference sequence). V shed 7 bases and J shed 0 bases, with 15 bases lying between them. The CDR3 loop spans 16 amino acids. The CDR3 reads CASKPGSDSNTGELFF. The DNA of the CDR3 is TGTGCCAGCAAGCCAGGTAGCGATTCGAACACCGGGGAGCTGTTTTTT.

This chain connects TRBV20-1 to TRBJ2-1; no reliable D call. Looked up from germline, CDR1 is DFQATT and CDR2 is SNEGSKA (reference sequence). The CDR3 runs 10 residues. The V gene lost 6 bases and the J gene lost 3 bases, with 3 bases spanning the gap. The CDR3 reads CSAGYNEQFF. In nucleotides, the CDR3 is TGCAGTGCCGGCTACAATGAGCAGTTCTTC.

This clone was counted once. The chain couples TRBV5-1 to TRBJ1-6; 10 positions agree with TRBD1. There are 15 residues in the CDR3. J lost 5 bases, V lost 5 bases, and 4 bases had no gene match. Germline V gene lookup returns CDR1 SGHRS and CDR2 YFSETQ. The CDR3 here is CASSTGTGDNSPLHF. The CDR3 bases are TGCGCCAGCAGTACCGGGACAGGGGATAATTCACCCCTCCACTTT. The full variable domain, rest sourced from reference TRBV5-1 and TRBJ1-6, is KAGVTQTPRYLIKTRGQQVTLSCSPISGHRSVSWYQQTPGQGLQFLFEYFSETQRNKGNFPGRFSGRQFSNSRSEMNVSTLELGDSALYLCASSTGTGDNSPLHFGNGTRLTVT.

The J gene is TRBJ2-5, the V gene TRBV7-2; a weak D match, TRBD1 (5 bases). Between the trimmed V and J ends, which lost 1 base and 6 bases, there was a span of 15 bases. Germline V gene data show CDR1 as SGHTA and CDR2 as FQGNSA. This CDR3 has 15 amino acids. The CDR3 spells CASSLGLAGPKTQYF. DNA for the CDR3: TGTGCCAGCAGCTTAGGGCTTGCAGGGCCTAAGACCCAGTACTTC.

The chain links TRBV4-2 to TRBJ1-1; 8 positions match TRBD1. From germline, CDR1 is LGHNA and CDR2 YNFKEQ. There are 18 residues in the CDR3. V dropped 0 bases and J dropped 2; count of bases not matched to a gene: 11. Here the CDR3 reads CASSQEIRQGANNTEAFF. CDR3 sequence (DNA): TGTGCCAGCAGCCAAGAGATCCGCCAGGGGGCCAATAACACTGAAGCTTTCTTT.